Each of the 16 T cell receptor beta chains below was sequenced from the same sample in a study of Ad26.COV2.S vaccination and SARS-CoV-2 variants. Treatment in this sample: some 20 received Ad26.COV2.S at low or high dose, single or two shots; roughly 5 received placebo; per-sample allocation not given. Samples analyzed were those drawn on day 63 after the first vaccine or placebo injection. The table came from immunoSEQ multiplex PCR; TCRdb's copy has only in-frame clones and leaves some out. The sample includes hundreds of thousands of clones, around 92% of them seen just once. Sequencing was performed on peripheral blood, taken in a trial of Ad26.COV2.S vaccine versus placebo. The receptor set was obtained from a person between 18 and 65 years old who received the Ad26.COV2.S COVID-19 vaccine or a placebo.

CDR3 residues: CASSGGTGGNTIYF. CDR3 bases: TGTGCCAGCAGCGGGGGGACCGGTGGAAACACCATATATTTT. The chain joins TRBV7-2 to TRBJ1-3, with a tentative D call TRBD1 (5 bases). The CDR3 consists of 14 residues. V dropped 5 bases and J dropped 3 bases, with 11 bases sitting between them. Looked up from germline, CDR1 is SGHTA and CDR2 is FQGNSA.

This clone came up once. V gene TRBV7-2 combines with J gene TRBJ1-1; D might be TRBD1 (5 bases). Germline values: CDR1 SGHTA, CDR2 FQGNSA. The CDR3 has 15 residues. V was shortened by 3 bases and J by 1 base, with 12 bases between the two germline ends. The DNA of the CDR3 is TGTGCCAGCAGCTTTAGAGGGGCAGCGAACACTGAAGCTTTCTTT. Its translation: CASSFRGAANTEAFF.

The rearrangement links TRBV15 to TRBJ2-7; 7 nucleotides align to TRBD2. CDR1 LNHNV and CDR2 YYDKDF come from the germline V gene (reference sequence). Trimming took 0 bases from V and 3 from J; bases not matched to a gene: 11. The CDR3 has 17 amino acids. The CDR3 reads CATSRDRTGGGDYEQYF. The CDR3 region has the DNA TGTGCCACCAGCAGAGATCGGACTGGCGGGGGAGACTACGAGCAGTACTTC.

J is TRBJ1-2 and V is TRBV4-3; D remains ambiguous. Germline V gene data show CDR1 as LGHNA and CDR2 as YSLEER. The CDR3 loop spans 15 amino acids. Trimming removed 1 base from V and 3 bases from J, with 12 bases in between. The CDR3 region is CASSQGESVDYGYTF. The CDR3 DNA is TGCGCCAGCAGCCAAGGGGAATCAGTGGACTATGGCTACACCTTC.

The chain joins TRBV6-6 to TRBJ2-7, with D uncertain. The V and J ends lost 5 bases and 0 bases respectively, with 8 bases between them. The CDR3 is 13 amino acids. From germline, CDR1 is MNHNY and CDR2 SVGAGI (reference sequence). Here the CDR3 DNA reads TGTGCCAGCAGTACGGTAGCCTCCTACGAGCAGTACTTC. The encoded protein is CASSTVASYEQYF.

The chain combines TRBV10-3 with TRBJ1-1; possibly TRBD1 for D (5 bases). The CDR3 length is 13 residues. Germline loops: CDR1 ENHRY, CDR2 SYGVKD. The germline V and J ends were trimmed by 3 bases and 6 bases, with 11 bases remaining between them. CDR3 DNA sequence: TGTGCCATCAGTGACGTCAGGGAACCTGAAGCTTTCTTT. Translating it yields CAISDVREPEAFF.

The rearrangement uses TRBV24-1 and TRBJ2-1; tentatively, D is TRBD2 (6 bases). Germline V gene sequence: CDR1 KGHDR, CDR2 SFDVKD. V was cut by 9 bases and J by 5 bases, with 10 bases left in between. The CDR3 is 12 amino acids. The CDR3 nucleotides read TGTGCCACCGGAGGGGTCGACAATGAGCAGTTCTTC. Translation gives CATGGVDNEQFF.

The V gene is TRBV7-9, the J gene TRBJ2-5, with a possible D match to TRBD2 (5 bases). CDR3 length: 13 amino acids. V lost 3 bases and J 2 bases, leaving 7 bases between the germline ends. Germline V gives CDR1 SEHNR, CDR2 FQNEAQ (reference sequence). The CDR3 spells CASSLRGQETQYF. The DNA of the CDR3 is TGTGCCAGCAGCTTGCGAGGGCAAGAGACCCAGTACTTC. Full variable domain (rest looked up from reference TRBV7-9 and TRBJ2-5): DTGVSQNPRHKITKRGQNVTFRCDPISEHNRLYWYRQTLGQGPEFLTYFQNEAQLEKSRLLSDRFSAERPKGSFSTLEIQRTEQGDSAMYLCASSLRGQETQYFGPGTRLLVL.

In the case of this clone: The same CDR3 can be traced to other DNA sequences in this sample. V is TRBV6-5 and J is TRBJ2-6; D call uncertain. Germline CDR1 is MNHEY and CDR2 is SVGAGI. The CDR3 has 14 amino acids. The V gene lost 0 bases and the J gene lost 2 bases, with 2 bases spanning the gap. The CDR3 nucleotides read TGTGCCAGCAGTTACTCCCCTGGGGCCAACGTCCTGACTTTC. Protein sequence: CASSYSPGANVLTF.

The CDR3 nucleotides are TGCGCCAGCAGCGCCCGGGACAGGTCCTACGAGCAGTACTTC. As protein: CASSARDRSYEQYF. The chain employs TRBV4-1 and TRBJ2-7, with 8 bases fitting TRBD1. The germline V gene encodes CDR1 MGHRA and CDR2 YSYEKL. The V and J ends lost 5 bases and 1 base, in that order; junction bases with no gene match: 4. This CDR3 region has 14 residues.

The chain is built from TRBV6-6 and TRBJ2-7; D not resolved. Between the trimmed V and J ends, which lost 6 bases and 2 bases, there was a span of 14 bases. This CDR3 contains 14 residues. Germline V lookup: CDR1 MNHNY, CDR2 SVGAGI (reference sequence). The CDR3 loop is CASSLTDGPYEQYF. CDR3 coding DNA: TGTGCCAGCAGCTTAACGGACGGGCCCTACGAGCAGTACTTC.

The gene calls are TRBV18 and TRBJ2-7, with TRBD1 as a possible D gene (5 bases). Trimming removed 6 bases at V and 1 base at J, with 10 bases between. The CDR3 runs 13 residues. Germline V gene data show CDR1 as KGHSH and CDR2 as LQKENI. The DNA of the CDR3 is TGTGCCAGCTCGTCGACAGCTTCCTACGAGCAGTACTTC. Protein product: CASSSTASYEQYF. Full variable domain (remainder filled in from reference TRBV18 and TRBJ2-7): NAGVMQNPRHLVRRRGQEARLRCSPMKGHSHVYWYRQLPEEGLKFMVYLQKENIIDESGMPKERFSAEFPKEGPSILRIQQVVRGDSAAYFCASSSTASYEQYFGPGTRLTVT.

The V call is TRBV15, the J call TRBJ1-5; D unclear. In germline, CDR1 is LNHNV, CDR2 YYDKDF (reference sequence). The CDR3 is 15 amino acids. Trimming left V 0 bases short and J 3 bases short, with 9 bases between. CDR3 sequence reads: CATSRDRVNNQPQHF. The CDR3 nucleotides read TGTGCCACCAGCAGAGATCGAGTGAACAATCAGCCCCAGCATTTT.

This clone was counted once. V and J are TRBV30 and TRBJ2-3, with 8 bases matching TRBD2. Germline CDR1 reads GTSNPN; CDR2 reads SVGIG (reference sequence). The V and J ends lost 3 bases and 2 bases, in that order; junction bases with no gene match: 4. This CDR3 has 14 residues. CDR3 sequence reads: CAWRIAGNTDTQYF. The CDR3 nucleotides read TGTGCCTGGAGAATAGCGGGGAACACAGATACGCAGTATTTT.

This clone was counted once. The chain is built from TRBV3-1 (or the pseudogene TRBV3-2) and TRBJ1-4; 11 bases align to TRBD1. The CDR3 is 15 residues long. After removal of 3 bases from V and 10 bases from J, the junction contained 7 bases not matched to a gene. Germline V gene data show CDR1 as LGHDT and CDR2 as YNNKEL (reference sequence). The chain's CDR3 is CASSQGTGGYAKLFF. The CDR3 DNA reads as TGTGCCAGCAGCCAGGGGACAGGGGGATACGCAAAACTGTTTTTT.

V usage is TRBV14 and J usage is TRBJ2-3; D is uncertain. Germline V lookup: CDR1 SGHDN, CDR2 FVKESK. The CDR3 has 16 amino acids. Trimming removed 5 bases from V and 1 base from J, with 16 bases in between. This CDR3 reads CASSLNAGWGTDTQYF. The CDR3 DNA sequence: TGTGCCAGCAGCTTAAATGCCGGTTGGGGCACAGATACGCAGTATTTT.